Each of the 2 T cell receptor beta chains below was sequenced from the same sample in a study of blood T cell repertoires in COVID-19. Assay: immunoSEQ multiplex PCR; the TCRdb copy retains only in-frame clones and omits some. The sample gives almost 95,000 clones, roughly 70% of which show up once; 20% to 25% is in the top ten. Sample: peripheral blood. The receptors derive from an older woman in a cohort sampled during active or convalescent COVID-19.

This chain connects TRBV7-9 to TRBJ2-7; 9 bases map to TRBD1. The CDR3 extends over 13 amino acids. In germline, CDR1 is SEHNR, CDR2 FQNEAQ (reference sequence). V dropped 5 bases and J dropped 3; count of bases not matched to a gene: 2. Here the CDR3 DNA reads TGTGCCAGCAGCACAGGGGGCGTCTACGAGCAGTACTTC. Protein: CASSTGGVYEQYF.

The table lists this clone with a few counts. The chain couples TRBV7-3 to TRBJ2-2, with D possibly being TRBD2 (6 bases). Germline V gene data show CDR1 as SGHTA and CDR2 as FQGTGA. V lost 4 bases to trimming and J lost 3 bases, with 18 bases between them. The length of the CDR3 is 17 residues. CDR3 in amino acids: CASSYGVTSMDTGELFF. CDR3 nucleotides: TGTGCCAGCAGCTATGGGGTAACTAGCATGGACACCGGGGAGCTGTTTTTT.